This T cell receptor (beta chain) was observed in a study of T cell responses to AZD1222 COVID-19 vaccine. V shed 5 bases and J shed 6 bases, with 14 bases lying between them. Looked up from germline, CDR1 is LNHDA and CDR2 is SQIVND (reference sequence). This CDR3 region has 13 residues. Profiling relied on immunoSEQ multiplex PCR, and the TCRdb table lists in-frame clones only, not all of them. The sample shows 160,000 or so clones, 85% to 90% of them seen only once. V is TRBV19 and J is TRBJ2-7, with TRBD1 as a possible D gene (6 bases). Sequencing used peripheral blood, obtained 28 days after the second dose of the MenACWY control vaccine. This sequence originates from an adult who received the MenACWY meningococcal vaccine as a control. The CDR3 DNA reads TGTGCCAGTAGTTTCACCAGGGGCCCCGAGCAGTACTTC. Translating gives CASSFTRGPEQYF.